The subject of this entry is one TCR beta chain. As yet, its antigen is unknown. CDR1 and CDR2 from the germline V gene are LGHNA and YSLEER. The CDR3 extends over 15 amino acids. The data were taken from a study of monozygotic twins with inflammatory bowel disease. Overall study results and limits: Repertoires of patients may have been made more variable by differing immunosuppressive treatments. Resolution of different T cell subtypes was not achieved. Nothing supported a single strong signal or clonotype that was associated with IBD.

From whole blood, total RNA was isolated without any sorting of T cells. TCRdb derives one entry per CDR3 protein from the 5' RACE reads, leaving out DNA. The sample's table shows approximately 160,000 distinct CDR3 sequences. Sequenced: blood. This chain uses TRBV4-3 with TRBJ2-1; TCRdb returns TRBD2, unconfirmable since there is no DNA. The clonotype comes from a human donor with ulcerative colitis or Crohn's disease, or a healthy co-twin of an affected twin (not recorded which). The CDR3 loop is CASSQQKREGNEQFF.